These T cell receptor beta chains were read from a single sample in a study of blood T cell repertoires in COVID-19. The protocol was immunoSEQ multiplex PCR, while the TCRdb copy is restricted to in-frame clones and leaves out a portion. Found here are around 230,000 clones, about 90% of them singletons; the top ten hold 6% to 9%. Sequencing input: peripheral blood. The receptors shown here come from a man in his sixties who had recovered from COVID-19. Both conserved end residues are part of each CDR3. The order of the fields is V gene, J gene, D gene, clone size, CDR3 DNA, CDR3 protein. D genes are given only for firm matches. Where a row states a size, it is once, few, many or the class of an expanded clone; other rows omit it.

>TRBV5-3|TRBJ2-2|NA|NA
TGTGCCAGAAGCTTGGCCCCTTCGAACACCGGGGAGCTGTTTTTT
CARSLAPSNTGELFF
>TRBV3-1/TRBV3-2|TRBJ2-3|NA|NA
TGTGCCAGCAGCCAAAGGGGAGGAGCCGATACGCAGTATTTT
CASSQRGGADTQYF
>TRBV3-1/TRBV3-2|TRBJ2-1|TRBD2|NA
TGTGCCAGCAGCCCGCTCAATTCCGGGACTAGGGATGAGCAGTTCTTC
CASSPLNSGTRDEQFF
>TRBV10-1|TRBJ2-1|NA|NA
TGCGCCAGCAGTGAGTTGGGCGCAAGGCCCAATGAGCAGTTCTTC
CASSELGARPNEQFF
>TRBV13|TRBJ1-2|NA|NA
TGTGCCAGCAGCTTAACAGAGTATGGCTACACCTTC
CASSLTEYGYTF
>TRBV2|TRBJ2-5|TRBD1|NA
TGTGCCAGCAGTCCAGACAGGGTAGAGACCCAGTACTTC
CASSPDRVETQYF
>TRBV5-1|TRBJ2-2|TRBD2|once
TGCGCCAGCAGCTTTCTAGCGGGAACGAACACCGGGGAGCTGTTTTTT
CASSFLAGTNTGELFF
>TRBV19|TRBJ1-1|NA|many
TGTGCCAGTAGTATGATCGGTTTGGGGCGCATGAACACTGAAGCTTTCTTT
CASSMIGLGRMNTEAFF
>TRBV19|TRBJ1-4|NA|NA
TGTGCCAGTAGTTTTCCGAGAGGTGCAACTAATGAAAAACTGTTTTTT
CASSFPRGATNEKLFF
>TRBV5-1|TRBJ1-4|TRBD1|NA
TGCGCCACTTCGACAGGGAAAGATGAAAAACTGTTTTTT
CATSTGKDEKLFF
>TRBV5-6|TRBJ2-7|NA|NA
TGTGCCAGCAGCTGGCCAGGCAGGGGAACTTACGAGCAGTACTTC
CASSWPGRGTYEQYF
>TRBV28|TRBJ2-2|TRBD1|NA
TGTGCCAGCAGCCCCCGGGACAGGGTCTTCCCGATGAACACCGGGGAGCTGTTTTTT
CASSPRDRVFPMNTGELFF
>TRBV19|TRBJ1-4|TRBD1|NA
TGTGCCAGTAGTATCAACTCCAGGGGGCGGAATGAAAAACTGTTTTTT
CASSINSRGRNEKLFF
>TRBV11-3|TRBJ2-2|NA|NA
TGTGCCAGCAGCTTATCGCGGGGGCGTAGCGGGGAGCTGTTTTTT
CASSLSRGRSGELFF
>TRBV3-1/TRBV3-2|TRBJ2-4|NA|NA
TGTGCCAGCAGCCAAGGCCAGACAGCTAATCAGTACTTC
CASSQGQTANQYF
>TRBV2|TRBJ1-1|NA|NA
TGTGCCAGCACGGAGGGATTTGGTGCTTTCTTT
CASTEGFGAFF
>TRBV19|TRBJ1-1|NA|NA
TGTGCCAGTAGTATGGTACAAGTTAGCGGAAACACTGAAGCTTTCTTT
CASSMVQVSGNTEAFF
>TRBV11-2|TRBJ1-6|NA|NA
TGTGCCAGCACCATGGAGGGTAGAAATTCACCCCTCCACTTT
CASTMEGRNSPLHF
>TRBV11-2|TRBJ2-1|TRBD2|NA
TGTGCCAGCAGCCTGACTAGCGGGGGGGAAAATGAGCAGTTCTTC
CASSLTSGGENEQFF
>TRBV3-1/TRBV3-2|TRBJ1-2|NA|NA
TGTGCCAGCAGCCAAGAGGGCGGGGGTAGGGGGGACTATGGCTACACCTTC
CASSQEGGGRGDYGYTF
>TRBV2|TRBJ2-2|NA|NA
TGTGCCAGCAGTGAAGGACAACCGTACACCGGGGAGCTGTTTTTT
CASSEGQPYTGELFF
>TRBV5-1|TRBJ2-5|TRBD2|few
TGCGCCAGCAGCTTGGCGGGGGGAGAGACCCAGTACTTC
CASSLAGGETQYF
>TRBV24-1|TRBJ1-4|NA|NA
TGTGCCACCAGTGGAGGGGGAGAAAAACTGTTTTTT
CATSGGGEKLFF
>TRBV21-1|TRBJ1-1|NA|NA
TGTGCCAGCAGCAGAATAACAGGGCTGGGCACTGAAGCTTTCTTT
CASSRITGLGTEAFF
>TRBV5-1|TRBJ2-1|NA|NA
TGCGCCAGCAGCTTGTTTGGGGGCTCCCATATTAATGAGCAGTTCTTC
CASSLFGGSHINEQFF
>TRBV11-1|TRBJ2-4|NA|NA
TGTGCCAGCAGCTTAGCGGCTAGCGTCAAAAACATTCAGTACTTC
CASSLAASVKNIQYF
>TRBV11-2|TRBJ1-2|TRBD1|few
TGTGCCAGCAGCCCTTCACAGGGGAGAGGCTATGGCTACACCTTC
CASSPSQGRGYGYTF
>TRBV12-5|TRBJ1-5|NA|NA
TGTGCTAGTGGTTTGGTAGGGGGGCCCCAGCATTTT
CASGLVGGPQHF
>TRBV2|TRBJ2-3|TRBD2|once
TGTGCCAGGACGGGACTAGCGGGGGACGATACGCAGTATTTT
CARTGLAGDDTQYF
>TRBV3-1/TRBV3-2|TRBJ2-3|NA|NA
TGTGCCAGCAGCCAACAGGGGCCTAGCACAGATACGCAGTATTTT
CASSQQGPSTDTQYF
>TRBV19|TRBJ1-3|TRBD1|NA
TGTGCCAGTTCCGGGACAGCCATTTCTGGAAACACCATATATTTT
CASSGTAISGNTIYF
>TRBV20-1|TRBJ2-2|TRBD1|NA
TGCAGTGCTAGTAGGGGCCCGGGACAGACGAACGCCGGGGAGCTGTTTTTT
CSASRGPGQTNAGELFF
>TRBV6-5|TRBJ2-2|NA|NA
TGTGCCAGCAGTTACTCATCCGTCACCGGGGAGCTGTTTTTT
CASSYSSVTGELFF
>TRBV5-6|TRBJ2-2|NA|NA
TGTGCCAGCAGCTTTGTCCCAGGGGCGAACACCGGGGAGCTGTTTTTT
CASSFVPGANTGELFF
>TRBV3-1/TRBV3-2|TRBJ1-1|NA|NA
TGTGCCAGCAGCCGACCGGGAGCCATGAACACTGAAGCTTTCTTT
CASSRPGAMNTEAFF
>TRBV2|TRBJ2-7|NA|NA
TGTGCCAGCAGTGCTTCGTCCCAGCAGTACTTC
CASSASSQQYF
>TRBV15|TRBJ1-1|NA|NA
TGTGCCACCAGCAGAGGAGTGGAGTCTGAAGCTTTCTTT
CATSRGVESEAFF
>TRBV30|TRBJ2-2|TRBD2|NA
TGTGCCTGGAGGGAAACGGGACTAGCGGTTCGACTGTTTTTT
CAWRETGLAVRLFF
>TRBV7-2|TRBJ2-3|TRBD2|once
TGTGCCAGCAGCTTCGTTACGGGGGGAACAGATACGCAGTATTTT
CASSFVTGGTDTQYF
>TRBV27|TRBJ2-3|NA|few
TGTGCCAGCAGCTCCAGTAGACGGGAGACGCAGTATTTT
CASSSSRRETQYF
>TRBV3-1/TRBV3-2|TRBJ1-2|NA|NA
TGTGCCAGCAGCCATCCCTTCGTCACGGACAATGGCTACACCTTC
CASSHPFVTDNGYTF
>TRBV11-2|TRBJ2-3|TRBD2|NA
TGTGCCAGCAGCTTAGGGCCAGGGACTAGCAAAGATACGCAGTATTTT
CASSLGPGTSKDTQYF
>TRBV11-3|TRBJ2-1|TRBD2|NA
TGTGCCAGCAGCAATATCGGCGGGGGGTCCAGCAATGAGCAGTTCTTC
CASSNIGGGSSNEQFF
>TRBV15|TRBJ1-6|NA|NA
TGTGCCACCAGCAGAGATGGTCCGAGTAATTCACCCCTCCACTTT
CATSRDGPSNSPLHF
>TRBV10-3|TRBJ2-7|NA|NA
TGTGCCATCAGTGAGGAGTTCCCCGGGACAACTCGCTACGAGCAGTACTTC
CAISEEFPGTTRYEQYF
>TRBV2|TRBJ2-7|TRBD2|NA
TGTGCCAGCAGGTTTTTAGCGGGGGAGATGTACGAGCAGTACTTC
CASRFLAGEMYEQYF